What follows describes a single T cell receptor beta chain. Its antigen is not identified. The sample belongs to a study of vaccination and CD4 T cells after COVID-19. Study summary: The study collected post-vaccine samples a median around 77 days after dose two, with a range of 14 to 241. From HCoV-229E, HCoV-OC43, HCoV-NL63 and SARS-CoV-2, overlapping spike peptides were used to stimulate the cells. Cultures acting as controls obtained a CEFX pool, an HIV-1 Nef pool, or no peptide.

With the Oncomine TCR Beta short-read assay, DNA from cultured CD4+ T cells was sequenced. MiXCR, run by TCRdb on the PCR reads, gives a single entry per CDR3 protein. The sample carries approximately 4,000 distinct CDR3 sequences, around two fifths recorded once. Treatment: approximately 11-day PBMC culture with coronavirus spike peptide pools or control peptides (ViraFEST assay). ViraFEST used peptide pools to expand antigen-specific T cells and subsequently sequenced their TCRs. This receptor was obtained from a human donor who had recovered from COVID-19. Sequencing input: CD4+ T cells from blood, cultured in vitro.

The CDR3 nucleotides are TGTGCCAGCAGTTACACAGGGGCTGGCTACACCTTC. Protein sequence: CASSYTGAGYTF. The chain uses TRBV12-3 or TRBV12-4 and TRBJ1-2; 7 nucleotides line up with TRBD1. The CDR3 sequence is 12 residues long. V gave up 4 bases and J gave up 7 bases; unmatched junction bases: 3.